This entry concerns a single T cell receptor (beta chain). These data are taken from a study of T cell changes during pregnancy in multiple sclerosis. CDR1 is SGDLS, CDR2 YYNGEE, per germline. The CDR3 runs to 15 residues. The J segment lost 3 bases and the V segment lost 5 bases, leaving 5 bases of the junction unmatched. The protocol was immunoSEQ multiplex PCR, while the TCRdb copy is restricted to in-frame clones and leaves out a portion. Of tens of thousands of clones listed, around 94% are singletons. The J gene is TRBJ2-2, the V gene TRBV9; 9 bases match TRBD1. This clonotype originated in a female donor with multiple sclerosis, enrolled in a pregnancy study. The sequences come from CD4+ T cells from peripheral blood mononuclear cells, collected in the second trimester of pregnancy. CDR3 DNA: TGTGCCAGCAGGGCGGGGACAGGGTACACCGGGGAGCTGTTTTTT. It is translated as CASRAGTGYTGELFF.